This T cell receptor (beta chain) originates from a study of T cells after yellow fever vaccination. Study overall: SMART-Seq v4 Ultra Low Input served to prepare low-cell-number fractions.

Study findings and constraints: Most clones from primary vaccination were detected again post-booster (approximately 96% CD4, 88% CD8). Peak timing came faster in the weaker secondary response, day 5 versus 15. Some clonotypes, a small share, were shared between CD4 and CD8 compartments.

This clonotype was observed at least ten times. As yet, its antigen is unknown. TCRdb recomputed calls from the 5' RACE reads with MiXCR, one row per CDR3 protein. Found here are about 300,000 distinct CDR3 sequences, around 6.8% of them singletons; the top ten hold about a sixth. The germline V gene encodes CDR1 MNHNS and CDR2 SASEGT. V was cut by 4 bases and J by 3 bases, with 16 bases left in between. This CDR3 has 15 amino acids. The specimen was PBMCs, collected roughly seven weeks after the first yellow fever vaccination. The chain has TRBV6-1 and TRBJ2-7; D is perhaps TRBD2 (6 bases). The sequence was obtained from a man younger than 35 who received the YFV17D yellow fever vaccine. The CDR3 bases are TGTGCCAGCAGTGGCCTGGGAGGTGAAATCTACGAGCAGTACTTC. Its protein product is CASSGLGGEIYEQYF.